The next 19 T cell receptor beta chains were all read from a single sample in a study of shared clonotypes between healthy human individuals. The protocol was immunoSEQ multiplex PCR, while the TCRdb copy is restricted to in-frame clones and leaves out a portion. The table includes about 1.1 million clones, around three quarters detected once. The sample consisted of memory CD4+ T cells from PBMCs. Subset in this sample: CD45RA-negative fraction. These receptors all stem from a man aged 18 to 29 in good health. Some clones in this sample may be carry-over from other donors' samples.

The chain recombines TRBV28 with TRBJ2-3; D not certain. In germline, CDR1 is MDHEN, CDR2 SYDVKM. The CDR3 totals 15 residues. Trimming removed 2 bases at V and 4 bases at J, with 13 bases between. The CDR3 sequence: CASSLIGPTSDTQYF. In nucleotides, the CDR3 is TGTGCCAGCAGTTTAATCGGACCTACATCAGATACGCAGTATTTT.

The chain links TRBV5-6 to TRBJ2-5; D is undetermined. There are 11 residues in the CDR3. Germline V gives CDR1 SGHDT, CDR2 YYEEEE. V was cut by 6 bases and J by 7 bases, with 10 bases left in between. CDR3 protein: CASTCYWTQYF. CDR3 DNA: TGTGCCAGCACCTGCTATTGGACCCAGTACTTC.

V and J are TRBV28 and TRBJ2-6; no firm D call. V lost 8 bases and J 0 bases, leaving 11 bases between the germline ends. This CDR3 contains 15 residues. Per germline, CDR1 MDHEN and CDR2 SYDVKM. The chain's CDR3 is CASGRVPSGANVLTF. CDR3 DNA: TGTGCCAGCGGTAGGGTGCCCTCTGGGGCCAACGTCCTGACTTTC.

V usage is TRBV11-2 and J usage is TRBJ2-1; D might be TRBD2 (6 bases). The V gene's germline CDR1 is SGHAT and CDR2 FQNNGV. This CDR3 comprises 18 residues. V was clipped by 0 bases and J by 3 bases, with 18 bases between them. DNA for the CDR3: TGTGCCAGCAGCTTAGATCGGGTTGGGGGGAGAAGCTACAATGAGCAGTTCTTC. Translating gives CASSLDRVGGRSYNEQFF.

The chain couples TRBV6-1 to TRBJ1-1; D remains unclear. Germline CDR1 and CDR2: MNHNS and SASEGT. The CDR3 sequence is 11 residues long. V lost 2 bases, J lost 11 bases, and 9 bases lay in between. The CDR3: CASSEQRKAFF. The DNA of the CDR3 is TGTGCCAGCAGTGAACAAAGGAAGGCTTTCTTT.

This CDR3 is CAWKQENQPQHF. CDR3 nucleotides: TGTGCCTGGAAACAGGAAAATCAGCCCCAGCATTTT. The chain uses TRBV30 and TRBJ1-5, with a possible D match to TRBD1 (5 bases). The germline gives CDR1 GTSNPN, CDR2 SVGIG (reference sequence). Trimming cost V 4 bases and J 4 bases, with 8 bases left between them. This CDR3 region has 12 residues.

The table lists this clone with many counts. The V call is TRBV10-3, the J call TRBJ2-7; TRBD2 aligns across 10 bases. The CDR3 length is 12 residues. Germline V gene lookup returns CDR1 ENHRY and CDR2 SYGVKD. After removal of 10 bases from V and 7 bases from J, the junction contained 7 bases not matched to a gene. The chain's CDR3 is CATRLAGGEQYF. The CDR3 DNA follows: TGTGCCACTAGACTAGCGGGTGGGGAGCAGTACTTC.

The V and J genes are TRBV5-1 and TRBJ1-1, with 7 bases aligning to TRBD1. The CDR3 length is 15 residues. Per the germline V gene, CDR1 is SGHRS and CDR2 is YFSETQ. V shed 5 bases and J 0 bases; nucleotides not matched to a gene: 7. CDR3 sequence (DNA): TGCGCCAGCAGGCCACGGGACAGCCTGAACACTGAAGCTTTCTTT. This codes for CASRPRDSLNTEAFF.

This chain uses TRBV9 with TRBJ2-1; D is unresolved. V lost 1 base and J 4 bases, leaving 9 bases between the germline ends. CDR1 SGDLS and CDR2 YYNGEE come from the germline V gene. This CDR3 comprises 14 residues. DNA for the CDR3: TGTGCCAGCAGCGTAACCAGTTCGTACAATGAGCAGTTCTTC. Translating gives CASSVTSSYNEQFF.

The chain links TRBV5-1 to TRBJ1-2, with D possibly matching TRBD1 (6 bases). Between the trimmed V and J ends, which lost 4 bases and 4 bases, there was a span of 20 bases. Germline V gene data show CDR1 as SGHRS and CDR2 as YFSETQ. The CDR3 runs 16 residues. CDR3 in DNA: TGCGCCAGCAGCCTGGGACACGAACCCGGGTCCTATGGCTACACCTTC. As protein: CASSLGHEPGSYGYTF. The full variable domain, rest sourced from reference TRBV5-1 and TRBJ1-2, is KAGVTQTPRYLIKTRGQQVTLSCSPISGHRSVSWYQQTPGQGLQFLFEYFSETQRNKGNFPGRFSGRQFSNSRSEMNVSTLELGDSALYLCASSLGHEPGSYGYTFGSGTRLTVV.

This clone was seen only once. CDR3 DNA: TGTGCCAGCAGCGTTAACAGGGGCGAGCAGTACTTC. It translates to CASSVNRGEQYF. The chain is built from TRBV5-6 and TRBJ2-7, with 7 bases lining up with TRBD1. J gave up 6 bases and V 4 bases, and 4 bases lay outside the gene matches. The germline CDR1 and CDR2 sequences are SGHDT and YYEEEE. There are 12 residues in the CDR3.

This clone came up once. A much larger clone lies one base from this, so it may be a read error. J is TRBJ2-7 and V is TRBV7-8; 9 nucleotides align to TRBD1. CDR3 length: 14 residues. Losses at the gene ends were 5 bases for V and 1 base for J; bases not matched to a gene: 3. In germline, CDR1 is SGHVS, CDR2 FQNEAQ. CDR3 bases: TGTGCCAGCAGCATCGGGACAGGGTCCTACGAGCAGTACTTC. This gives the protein CASSIGTGSYEQYF.

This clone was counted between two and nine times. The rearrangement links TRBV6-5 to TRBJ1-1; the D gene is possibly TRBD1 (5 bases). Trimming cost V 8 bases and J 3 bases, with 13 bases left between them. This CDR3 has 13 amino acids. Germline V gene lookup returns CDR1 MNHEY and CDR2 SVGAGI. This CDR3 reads CASAGTADTEAFF. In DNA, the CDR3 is TGTGCCAGCGCCGGGACTGCGGACACTGAAGCTTTCTTT.

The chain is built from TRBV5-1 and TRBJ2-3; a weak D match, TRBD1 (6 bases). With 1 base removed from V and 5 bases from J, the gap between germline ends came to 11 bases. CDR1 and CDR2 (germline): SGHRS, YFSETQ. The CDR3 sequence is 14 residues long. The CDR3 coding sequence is TGCGCCAGCAGCTTGACCAGACAGGAAGATACGCAGTATTTT. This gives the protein CASSLTRQEDTQYF.

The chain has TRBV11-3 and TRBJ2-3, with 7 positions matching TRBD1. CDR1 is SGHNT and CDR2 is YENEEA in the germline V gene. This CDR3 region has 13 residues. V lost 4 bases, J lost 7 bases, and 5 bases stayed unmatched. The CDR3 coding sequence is TGTGCCAGCAGCTCTACAGGGGTCCATACGCAGTATTTT. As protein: CASSSTGVHTQYF.

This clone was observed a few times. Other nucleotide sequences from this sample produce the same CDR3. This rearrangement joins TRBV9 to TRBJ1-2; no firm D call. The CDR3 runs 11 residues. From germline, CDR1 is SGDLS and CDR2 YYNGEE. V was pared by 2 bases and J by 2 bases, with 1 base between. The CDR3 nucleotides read TGTGCCAGCAGCGTGAACTATGGCTACACCTTC. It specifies CASSVNYGYTF.

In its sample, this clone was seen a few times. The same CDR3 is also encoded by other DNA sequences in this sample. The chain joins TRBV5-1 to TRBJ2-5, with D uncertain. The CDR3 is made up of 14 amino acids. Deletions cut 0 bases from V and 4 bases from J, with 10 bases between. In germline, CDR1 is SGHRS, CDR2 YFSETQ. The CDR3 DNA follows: TGCGCCAGCAGCTTGGAGGGCCGATTAGAGACCCAGTACTTC. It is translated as CASSLEGRLETQYF.

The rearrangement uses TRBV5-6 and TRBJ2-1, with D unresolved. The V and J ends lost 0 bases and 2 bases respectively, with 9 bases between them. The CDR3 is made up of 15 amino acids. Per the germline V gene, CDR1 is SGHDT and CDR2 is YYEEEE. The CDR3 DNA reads TGTGCCAGCAGCTTGGGACTGACAACCTACAATGAGCAGTTCTTC. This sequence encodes CASSLGLTTYNEQFF.

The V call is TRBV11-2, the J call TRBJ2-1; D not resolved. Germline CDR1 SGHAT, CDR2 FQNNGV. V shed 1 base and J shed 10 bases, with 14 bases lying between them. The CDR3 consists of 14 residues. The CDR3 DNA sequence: TGTGCCAGCAGCTTAGTGGGGTGGAGTCACGAGCAGTTCTTC. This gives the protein CASSLVGWSHEQFF. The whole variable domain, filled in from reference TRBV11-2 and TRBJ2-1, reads EAGVAQSPRYKIIEKRQSVAFWCNPISGHATLYWYQQILGQGPKLLIQFQNNGVVDDSQLPKDRFSAERLKGVDSTLKIQPAKLEDSAVYLCASSLVGWSHEQFFGPGTRLTVL.